The rows below give T cell receptor beta chains drawn from one sample of a study of regulatory T cells in long-lasting Graves disease. In TCRdb, the multiplex PCR reads were re-called with MiXCR into one record per CDR3 protein. The table records hundreds of thousands of distinct CDR3 sequences, around 16% of them present only once. The same data also contributed to another study, on T cells in Graves' hyperthyroidism and ophthalmopathy.

Specimen: peripheral blood mononuclear cells (PBMCs), collected at new diagnosis, from a patient treated with antithyroid drugs. Receptor source: a woman aged 35-65 years with Graves disease. Both conserved end residues are part of each CDR3.

J gene | V gene | CDR3 protein
TRBJ1-5 | TRBV7-6 | CASSLGQGALSNQPQHF
TRBJ2-1 | TRBV3-1 | CASSPRQYYNEQFF
TRBJ1-5 | TRBV4-1 | CASSQGLGGRVGQPQHF
TRBJ2-5 | TRBV7-8 | CASSAGPGRETQYF
TRBJ2-7 | TRBV6-2/TRBV6-3 | CASSERTRAEQYF
TRBJ2-4 | TRBV11-2 | CASSLGLGGPEDF
TRBJ2-7 | TRBV20-1 | CSGSGQGGEQYF
TRBJ1-1 | TRBV7-6 | CASRRTESTEAFF
TRBJ1-5 | TRBV19 | CASSRQGLETGPQHF
TRBJ2-3 | TRBV27 | CASSSSGQTDTQYF
TRBJ1-2 | TRBV12-3/TRBV12-4 | CASSLAGRVYGYTF
TRBJ2-3 | TRBV5-5 | CAGRLGSGGAGDTQYF
TRBJ2-2 | TRBV7-2 | CASSLARGGGTGELFF
TRBJ1-1 | TRBV10-3 | CAISEAQIYTEAFF
TRBJ1-1 | TRBV5-1 | CASSLGATLNTEAFF
TRBJ2-2 | TRBV5-1 | CASRVGRGTGELFF
TRBJ1-6 | TRBV28 | CASFSRDHSPLHF
TRBJ1-2 | TRBV13 | CANHIKGAAGYTF
TRBJ1-1 | TRBV28 | CASCRDPPENTEAFF
TRBJ2-3 | TRBV9 | CASSVDEVGRADTQYF
TRBJ1-5 | TRBV6-4 | CASSYSLGIQPQHF
TRBJ1-1 | TRBV5-5 | CASSLYRPGAEAFF
TRBJ1-1 | TRBV20-1 | CSAHLGGLSTEAFF
TRBJ1-5 | TRBV19 | CASTLTADYNQPQHF
TRBJ2-7 | TRBV29-1 | CSVDGGGGLYEQYF
TRBJ2-1 | TRBV15 | CATSSPGQGVYNEQFF
TRBJ1-2 | TRBV20-1 | CSARRATGPYGYTF
TRBJ2-3 | TRBV7-9 | CAADRGVTDTQYF
TRBJ1-6 | TRBV12-3/TRBV12-4 | CASTPGTLHNSPLHF
TRBJ2-5 | TRBV20-1 | CSARVNRGKTETQYF
TRBJ2-3 | TRBV20-1 | CSAHSPSTDTQYF
TRBJ2-1 | TRBV28 | CASSVSGYEQFF
TRBJ2-5 | TRBV6-1 | CASITGAVGETQYF
TRBJ1-2 | TRBV12-3/TRBV12-4 | CASRWDSRLYGYTF
TRBJ1-2 | TRBV27 | CASATYGQGAGYTF
TRBJ1-1 | TRBV2 | CASTYGRGGFTEAFF
TRBJ2-1 | TRBV30 | CAWSEQFF
TRBJ2-1 | TRBV2 | CASKTLGYNEQFF
TRBJ1-2 | TRBV19 | CASQFDRGHSYGYTF
TRBJ1-5 | TRBV6-1 | CASRMTGLSNQPQHF
TRBJ2-1 | TRBV20-1 | CSASLWNSYNEQFF
TRBJ2-5 | TRBV2 | CASSANLGGALETQYF